The 10 T cell receptor beta chains listed next were all sequenced from one sample in a study of T cells in localized non-small cell lung cancer. Repertoires were generated with immunoSEQ multiplex PCR, while TCRdb's copy carries only in-frame clones and drops some. The table has about 43,000 clones, over 75% seen once. The starting material was PBMCs, obtained before any cancer treatment. The source of these receptors is a woman aged 35-70 years with stage II lung adenocarcinoma.

This chain connects TRBV19 to TRBJ2-7; 7 bases fit TRBD1. The CDR3 loop spans 15 amino acids. V shed 5 bases, J shed 1 base, and the junction held 8 bases outside the gene matches. CDR1 LNHDA and CDR2 SQIVND come from the germline V gene (reference sequence). The CDR3 DNA reads as TGTGCCAGTAGTCCTACGACAGGGCTATCCTACGAGCAGTACTTC. This encodes CASSPTTGLSYEQYF.

CDR3 in DNA: TGTGCCAGCAGCTTAGCAGGGGGGCAAGAGACCCAGTACTTC. Protein sequence: CASSLAGGQETQYF. The V call is TRBV7-6, the J call TRBJ2-5; D assignment may be TRBD1 or TRBD2 (6 bases each). The CDR3 is 14 amino acids. Germline assignment: CDR1 SGHVS and CDR2 FNYEAQ. Trimming left V 0 bases short and J 2 bases short, with 7 bases between.

The chain couples TRBV28 to TRBJ2-2; D possibly corresponds to TRBD1 (6 bases). Germline CDR1 and CDR2: MDHEN and SYDVKM. CDR3 length: 14 residues. V shed 5 bases and J shed 3 bases, with 10 bases lying between them. Written as DNA, the CDR3 is TGTGCCAGCAGTGAACAGGGATACACCGGGGAGCTGTTTTTT. Its translation is CASSEQGYTGELFF.

The count of this clone is one. This sequence joins TRBV7-8 and TRBJ2-7; D gene uncertain. This CDR3 contains 13 residues. Germline lookup yields CDR1 SGHVS and CDR2 FQNEAQ. The V end was cut by 2 bases, the J end by 7 bases, with 12 bases between. The CDR3: CASSLKRRYEQYF. CDR3 in DNA: TGTGCCAGCAGCTTAAAAAGGCGATATGAGCAGTACTTC.

The J gene is TRBJ2-1, the V gene TRBV27; perhaps TRBD1 as D (5 bases). There are 18 residues in the CDR3. Between the trimmed V and J ends, which lost 5 bases and 2 bases, there was a span of 22 bases. Per the germline V gene, CDR1 is MNHEY and CDR2 is SMNVEV (reference sequence). The CDR3 sequence is CASSLSLSGHPPYNEQFF. For the CDR3, the DNA is TGTGCCAGCAGTCTTTCACTGTCAGGGCATCCACCCTACAATGAGCAGTTCTTC.

This clone was recorded only once. The chain employs TRBV10-3 and TRBJ2-5; perhaps TRBD1 as D (7 bases). Germline CDR1 and CDR2: ENHRY and SYGVKD. V was clipped by 2 bases and J by 2 bases, with 12 bases between them. This CDR3 is 15 amino acids long. This chain's CDR3 is CAISERGTVQETQYF. CDR3 nucleotides: TGTGCCATCAGTGAGCGGGGGACAGTACAAGAGACCCAGTACTTC.

This clone showed up just a few times. V usage is TRBV25-1 and J usage is TRBJ1-5; tentative D call: TRBD1 (5 bases). Germline V gene lookup returns CDR1 MGHDK and CDR2 SYGVNS. V was clipped by 3 bases and J by 7 bases, with 10 bases between them. The CDR3 loop spans 13 amino acids. The CDR3 is CASSEGWDQPQHF. The CDR3 DNA is TGTGCCAGCAGTGAGGGATGGGACCAGCCCCAGCATTTT.

The chain couples TRBV2 to TRBJ2-7; D might be TRBD2 (5 bases). Germline lookup yields CDR1 SNHLY and CDR2 FYNNEI. V lost 6 bases to trimming and J lost 3 bases, with 6 bases between them. This CDR3 is built from 11 residues. CDR3 nucleotides: TGTGCCAGCAGGGGAGTCTACGAGCAGTACTTC. Its protein is CASRGVYEQYF.

This chain connects TRBV28 to TRBJ2-2, with D possibly TRBD2 on 6 matching bases. Germline V gene sequence: CDR1 MDHEN, CDR2 SYDVKM. This CDR3 spans 12 amino acids. The V gene lost 4 bases and the J gene lost 6 bases, with 6 bases spanning the gap. The CDR3, as DNA: TGTGCCAGCAGTTGGGGGGCCGGGGAGCTGTTTTTT. Residues: CASSWGAGELFF.

V and J are TRBV28 and TRBJ1-1; D might be TRBD1 (5 bases). Trimming removed 6 bases at V and 0 bases at J, with 17 bases between. This CDR3 region has 16 residues. Germline CDR1 reads MDHEN; CDR2 reads SYDVKM. The CDR3 coding sequence is TGTGCCAGCAGGACCGGGACGACCCCGATGAACACTGAAGCTTTCTTT. Its protein is CASRTGTTPMNTEAFF. Full variable domain (rest looked up from reference TRBV28 and TRBJ1-1): DVKVTQSSRYLVKRTGEKVFLECVQDMDHENMFWYRQDPGLGLRLIYFSYDVKMKEKGDIPEGYSVSREKKERFSLILESASTNQTSMYLCASRTGTTPMNTEAFFGQGTRLTVV.